This T cell receptor beta chain emerged from a study of T cell repertoires in cytomegalovirus infection. CDR1 LGHDT and CDR2 YNNKEL come from the germline V gene (reference sequence). This CDR3 is 15 amino acids long. V dropped 7 bases and J dropped 3 bases, with 16 bases sitting between them. This clonotype has only a few counts. Using its own MiXCR run on the reads, TCRdb lists one record per CDR3 protein. Among 630,000 or so distinct CDR3 sequences listed, 20% to 25% were seen once. The rearrangement joins TRBV3-1 to TRBJ2-1; a possible D gene is TRBD1 (6 bases). Sequenced sample: CD8+ T cells from PBMCs. This sequence originates from a human donor in good health (CMV status not recorded). Some clones in this sample may be carry-over from other donors' samples. CDR3 DNA sequence: TGTGCCAGCACCACAGGGTTTCAAGACTACAATGAGCAGTTCTTC. This codes for CASTTGFQDYNEQFF.